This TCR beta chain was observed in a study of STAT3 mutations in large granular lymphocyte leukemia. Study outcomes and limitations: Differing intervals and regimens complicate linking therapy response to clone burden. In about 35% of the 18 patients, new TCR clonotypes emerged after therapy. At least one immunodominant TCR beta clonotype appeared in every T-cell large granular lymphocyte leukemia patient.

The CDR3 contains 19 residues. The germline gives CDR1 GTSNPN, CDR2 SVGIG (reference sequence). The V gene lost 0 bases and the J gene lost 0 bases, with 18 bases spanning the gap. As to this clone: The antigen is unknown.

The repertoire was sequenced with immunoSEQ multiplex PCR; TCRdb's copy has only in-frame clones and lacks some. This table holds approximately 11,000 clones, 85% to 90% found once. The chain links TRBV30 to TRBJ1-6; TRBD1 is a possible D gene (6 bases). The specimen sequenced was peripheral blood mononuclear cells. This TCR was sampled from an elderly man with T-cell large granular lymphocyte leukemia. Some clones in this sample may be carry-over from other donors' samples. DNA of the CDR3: TGTGCCTGGAGTGTAATCGGAACGGGGGCGAGCTCCTATAATTCACCCCTCCACTTT. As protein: CAWSVIGTGASSYNSPLHF.